Given below is one TCR beta chain in context. This sample's time point: after neoadjuvant nivolumab, at surgical resection. The record originates from a study of neoadjuvant anti-PD-1 for oral cavity cancer. Study-level background: Non-progressing patients received a fourth nivolumab dose near day 43, then surgery on days 50-56.

The germline V gene has CDR1 SGHTA and CDR2 FQGTGA. J gave up 6 bases and V 2 bases, and 10 bases lay outside the gene matches. The CDR3 runs to 17 residues. Clones were sequenced by immunoSEQ multiplex PCR, and TCRdb holds only the in-frame ones, with some missing. The repertoire consists of some 40,000 clones, with 35% to 40% occurring once and the leading ten covering 15% to 20%. Sample: tumor tissue, taken after nivolumab (anti-PD-1) treatment. This TCR derives from a person aged 35-79 years with oral cavity squamous cell carcinoma. The chain couples TRBV7-3 to TRBJ2-2; TRBD1 aligns across 9 bases. CDR3 residues: CASSLPPGTGRAGELFF. CDR3 nucleotides: TGTGCCAGCAGCTTACCCCCCGGGACAGGGAGGGCCGGGGAGCTGTTTTTT.